This T cell receptor beta chain was captured by sequencing in a study of cytomegalovirus exposure and HLA in healthy donors. Study-level findings and limits: The classifier, whose performance was assessed in both the original and validation cohorts, reportedly diagnosed cytomegalovirus status with high specificity and sensitivity. In a later analysis, across HLA loci, associated TCR counts were highest for DRB1, lowest for HLA-C. In a later analysis, TCR beta V- and J-gene trimming showed a link to a missense DCLRE1C variant.

PCR amplification relied on 60 Vbeta primers (plus 13 Jbeta primers). TCRdb's copy holds only in-frame clones and misses some; the assay was immunoSEQ multiplex PCR. The repertoire holds about 170,000 clones, 82% seen once, with approximately 1.6% in the top ten. Germline V gene data show CDR1 as SEHNR and CDR2 as FQNEAQ (reference sequence). The length of the CDR3 is 12 residues. On this clone: Its specificity is unknown. Mismatch with germline at one junction end may stem from a read error.

This sequence originates from a male donor in good health and CMV-seronegative. The sample was PBMCs. This rearrangement joins TRBV7-9 to TRBJ1-6, with D unclear. The CDR3 here is CSSSLVPGPLHF. In DNA, the CDR3 is TGTTCCAGCAGCTTAGTACCCGGACCCCTCCACTTT.